This entry describes one T cell receptor (beta chain). The method was immunoSEQ multiplex PCR; TCRdb's version includes in-frame clones alone and lacks a portion of them. The sample gives about 87,000 clones, roughly 80% of which show up once; 0.7% to 0.9% is in the top ten. CDR1 MRHNA and CDR2 SNTAGT come from the germline V gene. Trimming took off 6 bases at V and 0 bases at J, with 15 bases between the two ends. There are 17 residues in the CDR3. The data derive from a study of OX40 agonist ivuxolimab in advanced cancers. About the research overall: Patients received ivuxolimab, an intravenous treatment, every 2 weeks at 0.01 to 10 mg/kg. Those enrolled were approximately 78% male, with a mean age of about 66 years and ages from about 20 to 90.

The V call is TRBV6-4, the J call TRBJ2-6; D could derive from TRBD1 or TRBD2 (5 bases each). Here the sequenced sample was CD4+ or CD8+ T cells sorted from blood, taken in a trial of the OX40 agonist ivuxolimab. This sequence originates from an adult with an advanced solid tumor such as melanoma, head and neck, liver or kidney cancer. Here the CDR3 DNA reads TGTGCCAGCAGCCCTGAGGGACGGGCCTCTGGGGCCAACGTCCTGACTTTC. Its protein product is CASSPEGRASGANVLTF.